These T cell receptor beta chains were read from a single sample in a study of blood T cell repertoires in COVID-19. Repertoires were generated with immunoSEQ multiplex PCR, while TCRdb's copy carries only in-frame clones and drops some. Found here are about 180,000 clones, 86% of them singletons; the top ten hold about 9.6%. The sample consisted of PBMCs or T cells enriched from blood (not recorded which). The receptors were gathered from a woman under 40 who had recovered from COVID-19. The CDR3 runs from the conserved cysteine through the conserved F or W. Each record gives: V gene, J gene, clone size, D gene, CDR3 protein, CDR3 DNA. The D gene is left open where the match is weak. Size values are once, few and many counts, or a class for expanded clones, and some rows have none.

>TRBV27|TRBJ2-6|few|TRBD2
CASSPRTSGRAGANVLTF
TGTGCCAGCAGTCCCCGGACTAGCGGGAGGGCGGGGGCCAACGTCCTGACTTTC
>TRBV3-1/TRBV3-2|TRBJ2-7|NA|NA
CASSPFLPSAYEQYF
TGTGCCAGCAGCCCCTTTCTGCCCTCGGCCTACGAGCAGTACTTC
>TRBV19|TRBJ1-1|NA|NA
CASSIVRSEAFF
TGTGCCAGTAGTATAGTGCGGTCGGAAGCTTTCTTT
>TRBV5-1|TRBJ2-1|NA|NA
CASSWGERPGSYNEQFF
TGCGCCAGCAGCTGGGGTGAGCGCCCAGGGTCCTACAATGAGCAGTTCTTC
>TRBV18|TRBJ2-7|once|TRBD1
CASSPGTGVHEQYF
TGTGCCAGCTCACCAGGGACAGGGGTTCACGAGCAGTACTTC
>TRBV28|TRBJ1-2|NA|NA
CASSLAEDYGYTF
TGTGCCAGCAGTTTAGCTGAGGACTATGGCTACACCTTC
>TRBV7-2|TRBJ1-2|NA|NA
CASSLAQGANYGYTF
TGTGCCAGCAGCTTAGCACAGGGAGCTAACTATGGCTACACCTTC
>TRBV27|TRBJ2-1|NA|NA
CASSGLHPENEQFF
TGTGCCAGCAGTGGACTCCACCCGGAGAATGAGCAGTTCTTC
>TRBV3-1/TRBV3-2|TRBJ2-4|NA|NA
CASSQGGQGILAKNIQYF
TGTGCCAGCAGCCAAGGGGGTCAGGGAATACTAGCCAAAAACATTCAGTACTTC
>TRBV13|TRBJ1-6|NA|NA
CASSLGRQGSSPLHF
TGTGCCAGCAGCTTAGGTAGGCAGGGCTCTTCACCCCTCCACTTT
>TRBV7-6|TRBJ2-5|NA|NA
CASSLEGVFETQYF
TGTGCCAGCAGCTTAGAGGGAGTATTTGAGACCCAGTACTTC
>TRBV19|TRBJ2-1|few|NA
CASSRLDYNEQFF
TGTGCCAGTAGCCGACTGGACTACAATGAGCAGTTCTTC
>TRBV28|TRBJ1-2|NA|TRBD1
CASSFGQGANYGYTF
TGTGCCAGCAGTTTCGGACAGGGCGCTAACTATGGCTACACCTTC
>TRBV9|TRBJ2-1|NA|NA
CASSVPGSPHNEQFF
TGTGCCAGCAGCGTACCCGGGAGTCCCCACAATGAGCAGTTCTTC
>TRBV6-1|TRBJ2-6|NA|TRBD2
CASSEDSVTGGPSGANVLTF
TGTGCCAGCAGTGAAGATTCGGTAACGGGAGGGCCGTCTGGGGCCAACGTCCTGACTTTC
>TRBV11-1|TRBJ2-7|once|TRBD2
CASSLSSGSYEQYF
TGTGCCAGCAGCTTGTCTAGCGGCTCCTACGAGCAGTACTTC
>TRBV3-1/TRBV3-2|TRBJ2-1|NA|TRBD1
CASSQLDRGFEQFF
TGTGCCAGCAGCCAACTCGACAGGGGATTTGAGCAGTTCTTC
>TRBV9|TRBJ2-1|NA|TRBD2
CASSVGGGLAGEQFF
TGTGCCAGCAGCGTAGGAGGGGGACTAGCGGGTGAGCAGTTCTTC
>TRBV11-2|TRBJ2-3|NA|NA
CASSSDRFGTDTQYF
TGTGCCAGCAGCTCCGACAGGTTCGGGACAGATACGCAGTATTTT
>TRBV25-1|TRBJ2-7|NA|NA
CASSSRGASYEQYF
TGTGCCAGCAGCTCACGGGGGGCCTCCTACGAGCAGTACTTC
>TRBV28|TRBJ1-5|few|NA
CASSPAGGWQPQHF
TGTGCCAGCAGTCCCGCTGGGGGCTGGCAGCCCCAGCATTTT
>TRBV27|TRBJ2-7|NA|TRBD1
CASSSDRTYEQYF
TGTGCCAGCAGTTCGGACAGGACCTACGAGCAGTACTTC
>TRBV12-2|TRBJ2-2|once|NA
CASRSRQEIPPFANTGELFF
TGTGCAAGTCGCTCCCGACAGGAAATCCCACCGTTCGCGAACACCGGGGAGCTGTTTTTT
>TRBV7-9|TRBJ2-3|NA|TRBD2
CASSPTSMADTQYF
TGTGCCAGCAGCCCGACTAGCATGGCAGATACGCAGTATTTT
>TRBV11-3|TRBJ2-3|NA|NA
CASSAAVLGEVSTDTQYF
TGTGCCAGCAGCGCAGCGGTATTAGGAGAAGTTAGCACAGATACGCAGTATTTT
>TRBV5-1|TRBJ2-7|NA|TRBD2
CASSLRESGSGNEQYF
TGCGCCAGCAGCCTCCGGGAGAGCGGGAGTGGGAACGAGCAGTACTTC
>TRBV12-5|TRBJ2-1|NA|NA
CASGFGGPSSYNEQFF
TGTGCTAGTGGTTTTGGGGGCCCCAGCTCCTACAATGAGCAGTTCTTC
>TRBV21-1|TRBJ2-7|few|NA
CASSKTPGQGANEQYF
TGTGCCAGCAGCAAAACCCCGGGACAGGGGGCGAACGAGCAGTACTTC
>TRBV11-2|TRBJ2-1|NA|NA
CASSLGRGDEQFF
TGTGCCAGCAGCTTAGGCAGGGGGGATGAGCAGTTCTTC
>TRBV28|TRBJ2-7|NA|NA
CASSLGWVRGYEQYF
TGTGCCAGCAGTTTAGGGTGGGTAAGGGGCTACGAGCAGTACTTC
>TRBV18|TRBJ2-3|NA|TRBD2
CASSPPTSWSTGTQYF
TGTGCCAGCTCACCACCGACTAGCTGGAGCACAGGTACGCAGTATTTT
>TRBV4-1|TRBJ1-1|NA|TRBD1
CASSQPGQRNTEAFF
TGCGCCAGCAGCCAACCGGGACAGCGGAACACTGAAGCTTTCTTT
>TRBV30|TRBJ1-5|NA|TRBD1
CAWSNRGFGPQHF
TGTGCCTGGAGTAACAGGGGATTCGGGCCCCAGCATTTT
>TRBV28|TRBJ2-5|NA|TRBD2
CASSFFPTSGRGETQYF
TGTGCCAGCAGTTTCTTTCCGACTAGCGGGAGAGGGGAGACCCAGTACTTC
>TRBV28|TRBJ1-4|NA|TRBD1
CASSLRTGRVEKLFF
TGTGCCAGCAGTTTACGGACAGGGAGGGTTGAAAAACTGTTTTTT
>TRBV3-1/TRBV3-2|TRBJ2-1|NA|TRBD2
CASSRGGLAGGPRNEQFF
TGTGCCAGCAGCCGAGGGGGACTAGCGGGAGGGCCAAGGAATGAGCAGTTCTTC
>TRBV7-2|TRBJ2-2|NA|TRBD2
CASTYPGGAGVDTGELFF
TGTGCCAGCACCTACCCGGGAGGGGCGGGAGTCGACACCGGGGAGCTGTTTTTT
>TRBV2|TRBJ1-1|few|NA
CASVLQGIMNTEAFF
TGTGCCAGCGTTTTACAGGGCATCATGAACACTGAAGCTTTCTTT